The 6 T cell receptor beta chains reported below all come from one sample, sequenced in a study of blood T cell repertoires in COVID-19. Here immunoSEQ multiplex PCR was the method, and the copy in TCRdb shows in-frame clones only, minus some. Of under 85,000 clones detected, roughly 80% appear once; the ten largest clones hold approximately 6.2%. Material: peripheral blood. The receptor set was obtained from a man between 60 and 75 years old with active or convalescent COVID-19.

The rearrangement joins TRBV28 to TRBJ1-5, with 7 bases identical to TRBD1. The ends lost 0 bases at V and 4 bases at J; junction bases unmatched: 9. The CDR3 sequence is 17 residues long. Looked up from germline, CDR1 is MDHEN and CDR2 is SYDVKM. CDR3 in amino acids: CASSLWPSGGGNQPQHF. DNA of the CDR3: TGTGCCAGCAGTTTATGGCCCTCAGGGGGTGGTAATCAGCCCCAGCATTTT. The full variable domain, its missing parts supplied by reference TRBV28 and TRBJ1-5, is DVKVTQSSRYLVKRTGEKVFLECVQDMDHENMFWYRQDPGLGLRLIYFSYDVKMKEKGDIPEGYSVSREKKERFSLILESASTNQTSMYLCASSLWPSGGGNQPQHFGDGTRLSIL.

This rearrangement joins TRBV29-1 to TRBJ2-7; 8 nucleotides agree with TRBD2. Germline CDR1 and CDR2: SQVTM and ANQGSEA. V lost 0 bases to trimming and J lost 5 bases; unmatched junction nucleotides: 9. The CDR3 has 15 residues. The CDR3 bases are TGCAGCGTTGAAGATTCAGGCGGGGGGCCCGACGAGCAGTACTTC. Protein sequence: CSVEDSGGGPDEQYF.

V gene TRBV5-1 combines with J gene TRBJ1-1, with TRBD1 identical over 7 bases. CDR1 and CDR2 from the germline V gene are SGHRS and YFSETQ. The junction had 8 bases not matched to a gene; V was cut back by 4 bases and J by 2 bases. CDR3 length: 15 amino acids. CDR3 in DNA: TGCGCCAGCAGCGTAACCGGGACAGCTAACACTGAAGCTTTCTTT. Its translation is CASSVTGTANTEAFF.

The chain couples TRBV27 to TRBJ2-1; weak D call: TRBD2 (5 bases). The CDR3 has 14 amino acids. The germline V gene has CDR1 MNHEY and CDR2 SMNVEV (reference sequence). Trimming stripped 6 bases from V and 5 bases from J, with 14 bases between. The CDR3 nucleotides are TGTGCCAGCAGGGCCCAGGAGCGGAACAATGAGCAGTTCTTC. Encoded protein: CASRAQERNNEQFF.

The rearrangement links TRBV25-1 to TRBJ1-6; D remains ambiguous. V lost 3 bases and J lost 5, with 11 bases in between. The CDR3 runs to 15 residues. Germline V gene sequence: CDR1 MGHDK, CDR2 SYGVNS. CDR3 amino acids: CASSESGWDNSPLHF. Here the CDR3 DNA reads TGTGCCAGCAGTGAGTCGGGATGGGATAATTCACCCCTCCACTTT.

The table lists this clone with many counts. This chain uses TRBV7-2 with TRBJ2-7; TRBD1 aligns across 11 bases. The junction had 2 bases not matched to a gene; V was cut back by 1 base and J by 3 bases. The CDR3 has 15 residues. Germline V gene data show CDR1 as SGHTA and CDR2 as FQGNSA. The CDR3 DNA sequence: TGTGCCAGCAGCTTAGGGACAGGGGGCGGCTACGAGCAGTACTTC. As protein: CASSLGTGGGYEQYF.